The present T cell receptor (beta chain) was sequenced within a study of shared clonotypes between healthy human individuals. A deep-level run was used for the assay. Only in-frame clones appear in the TCRdb table, and some are missing; sequencing was by immunoSEQ multiplex PCR. The sample lists fewer than 650,000 clones; around 78% were seen once. The germline CDR1 and CDR2 sequences are DFQATT and SNEGSKA (reference sequence). V was shortened by 4 bases and J by 4 bases, with 4 bases between the two germline ends. The CDR3 extends over 10 amino acids. Study donors comprised healthy, HIV-negative adults devoid of recent acute infection or vaccination. The donor cohort consisted entirely of Caucasian adults residing in Nashville, Tennessee. In unsorted samples, genomic DNA was obtained using 80 million to 90 million PBMCs.

Sequenced sample: PBMCs. The rearrangement joins TRBV20-1 to TRBJ2-5, with unresolved D. The origin of this receptor is a woman between 40 and 50 years old in good health. Some clones in this sample may be carry-over from other donors' samples. CDR3 sequence (DNA): TGCAGTGCTATCGTAGAGACCCAGTACTTC. As protein: CSAIVETQYF.